A selection of T cell receptor beta chains follows, all from one sample in a study of blood T cell repertoires in COVID-19. The table came from immunoSEQ multiplex PCR; TCRdb's copy has only in-frame clones and leaves some out. This table has 250,000 to 300,000 clones, 86% appearing once. Sequenced material: peripheral blood. These receptor sequences come from a woman in her sixties or seventies with COVID-19, enrolled during active disease. Both conserved end residues are part of each CDR3. The order of the fields is J gene, CDR3 length, D gene, V gene, clone size, CDR3 protein, CDR3 DNA. The D gene is left open where the match is weak. Rows give clone size only sometimes, using once, few, many, or a class for an expanded clone.

j_call: TRBJ2-1
cdr3_length: 14
d_call: .
v_call: TRBV4-2
clone_size: .
cdr3_aa: CASSQVMSVNEQFF
cdr3_nt: TGTGCCAGCAGCCAAGTCATGTCGGTCAATGAGCAGTTCTTC

j_call: TRBJ2-5
cdr3_length: 12
d_call: .
v_call: TRBV28
clone_size: .
cdr3_aa: CASSPGVRTQYF
cdr3_nt: TGTGCCAGCAGTCCAGGGGTTAGGACCCAGTACTTC

j_call: TRBJ1-1
cdr3_length: 14
d_call: .
v_call: TRBV5-4
clone_size: .
cdr3_aa: CASTKPGMNTEAFF
cdr3_nt: TGTGCCAGCACCAAACCGGGTATGAACACTGAAGCTTTCTTT

j_call: TRBJ2-1
cdr3_length: 14
d_call: .
v_call: TRBV30
clone_size: .
cdr3_aa: CAWSLYLESKAQFF
cdr3_nt: TGTGCCTGGAGTTTATACCTAGAAAGTAAAGCGCAGTTCTTC

j_call: TRBJ2-5
cdr3_length: 15
d_call: TRBD2
v_call: TRBV5-1
clone_size: .
cdr3_aa: CASAASGVNQETQYF
cdr3_nt: TGCGCCAGCGCTGCAAGCGGGGTTAATCAAGAGACCCAGTACTTC

j_call: TRBJ1-5
cdr3_length: 16
d_call: .
v_call: TRBV28
clone_size: .
cdr3_aa: CASSILGTTGDQPQHF
cdr3_nt: TGTGCCAGCAGTATACTCGGGACCACGGGGGATCAGCCCCAGCATTTT

j_call: TRBJ2-5
cdr3_length: 14
d_call: TRBD2
v_call: TRBV5-1
clone_size: few
cdr3_aa: CASSFLAGPETQYF
cdr3_nt: TGCGCCAGCAGCTTTCTAGCGGGGCCAGAGACCCAGTACTTC

j_call: TRBJ1-5
cdr3_length: 15
d_call: TRBD1
v_call: TRBV6-6
clone_size: .
cdr3_aa: CASSYGQGLNQPQHF
cdr3_nt: TGTGCCAGCAGTTACGGACAGGGGCTCAATCAGCCCCAGCATTTT

j_call: TRBJ2-7
cdr3_length: 15
d_call: .
v_call: TRBV4-1
clone_size: .
cdr3_aa: CASSQGNSEYYEQYF
cdr3_nt: TGCGCCAGCAGCCAAGGGAATAGCGAGTACTACGAGCAGTACTTC

j_call: TRBJ1-5
cdr3_length: 14
d_call: .
v_call: TRBV2
clone_size: once
cdr3_aa: CASSPRPQSGPQHF
cdr3_nt: TGTGCCAGCAGCCCTCGGCCCCAATCGGGGCCCCAGCATTTT

j_call: TRBJ1-4
cdr3_length: 13
d_call: .
v_call: TRBV4-3
clone_size: .
cdr3_aa: CASSQGGSPELFF
cdr3_nt: TGCGCCAGCAGCCAAGGTGGGAGCCCCGAGCTGTTTTTT

j_call: TRBJ1-6
cdr3_length: 16
d_call: .
v_call: TRBV5-1
clone_size: once
cdr3_aa: CASSDPTTADNSPLHF
cdr3_nt: TGCGCCAGCAGCGACCCTACGACAGCTGACAATTCACCCCTCCACTTT

j_call: TRBJ1-1
cdr3_length: 14
d_call: .
v_call: TRBV24-1
clone_size: .
cdr3_aa: CATSDVLLNTEAFF
cdr3_nt: TGTGCCACCAGTGATGTCCTTCTTAACACTGAAGCTTTCTTT

j_call: TRBJ2-7
cdr3_length: 14
d_call: .
v_call: TRBV6-2/TRBV6-3
clone_size: .
cdr3_aa: CASSYSRGKYEQYF
cdr3_nt: TGTGCCAGCAGTTACTCGAGAGGGAAATACGAGCAGTACTTC

j_call: TRBJ2-2
cdr3_length: 16
d_call: TRBD1
v_call: TRBV27
clone_size: .
cdr3_aa: CASSRTGDPYTGELFF
cdr3_nt: TGTGCCAGCAGTCGCACAGGGGATCCGTACACCGGGGAGCTGTTTTTT

j_call: TRBJ2-5
cdr3_length: 12
d_call: .
v_call: TRBV12-3/TRBV12-4
clone_size: .
cdr3_aa: CASTTRKETQYF
cdr3_nt: TGTGCCAGCACCACCAGGAAGGAGACCCAGTACTTC

j_call: TRBJ1-4
cdr3_length: 18
d_call: TRBD1
v_call: TRBV24-1
clone_size: few
cdr3_aa: CATSDSGTGISGNEKLFF
cdr3_nt: TGTGCCACCAGTGATTCCGGGACAGGGATCTCGGGGAATGAAAAACTGTTTTTT

j_call: TRBJ2-7
cdr3_length: 12
d_call: .
v_call: TRBV7-2
clone_size: .
cdr3_aa: CASSSGLNEQYF
cdr3_nt: TGTGCCAGCAGCTCAGGACTGAACGAGCAGTACTTC

j_call: TRBJ1-5
cdr3_length: 14
d_call: .
v_call: TRBV7-9
clone_size: few
cdr3_aa: CASSLDDGNQPQHF
cdr3_nt: TGTGCCAGCAGCTTAGACGACGGGAATCAGCCCCAGCATTTT

j_call: TRBJ2-7
cdr3_length: 11
d_call: .
v_call: TRBV5-1
clone_size: .
cdr3_aa: CASSSAYEQYF
cdr3_nt: TGCGCCAGCAGCTCCGCCTACGAGCAGTACTTC

j_call: TRBJ2-6
cdr3_length: 14
d_call: .
v_call: TRBV6-5
clone_size: .
cdr3_aa: CASRRVSGANVLTF
cdr3_nt: TGTGCCAGCAGGAGGGTCTCTGGGGCCAACGTCCTGACTTTC

j_call: TRBJ2-1
cdr3_length: 15
d_call: .
v_call: TRBV2
clone_size: .
cdr3_aa: CASRGPLGGDNEQFF
cdr3_nt: TGTGCCAGCAGGGGACCACTAGGGGGAGACAATGAGCAGTTCTTC

j_call: TRBJ2-1
cdr3_length: 14
d_call: .
v_call: TRBV7-2
clone_size: .
cdr3_aa: CASSVTSSYNEQFF
cdr3_nt: TGTGCCAGCAGTGTGACTAGCTCCTACAATGAGCAGTTCTTC

j_call: TRBJ2-6
cdr3_length: 17
d_call: TRBD1
v_call: TRBV7-2
clone_size: .
cdr3_aa: CASSPGTGSTGANVLTF
cdr3_nt: TGTGCCAGCAGCCCCGGGACAGGCTCCACTGGGGCCAACGTCCTGACTTTC

j_call: TRBJ1-5
cdr3_length: 12
d_call: .
v_call: TRBV5-6
clone_size: once
cdr3_aa: CASSHQNQPQHF
cdr3_nt: TGTGCCAGCAGCCATCAAAATCAGCCCCAGCATTTT

j_call: TRBJ1-1
cdr3_length: 13
d_call: .
v_call: TRBV11-2
clone_size: once
cdr3_aa: CASSLIKETGAFF
cdr3_nt: TGTGCCAGCAGCTTAATCAAGGAAACAGGAGCTTTCTTT

j_call: TRBJ2-3
cdr3_length: 17
d_call: TRBD1
v_call: TRBV5-4
clone_size: .
cdr3_aa: CASSQDRDGLLTDTQYF
cdr3_nt: TGTGCCAGCAGCCAGGACAGGGACGGTCTTCTCACAGATACGCAGTATTTT